The 9 T cell receptor beta chains in this list originate from one sample, sequenced in a study of tumor and adjacent non-tumor tissue in lung cancer. The library came from three nested PCR rounds adapted from ARM-PCR protocols. TCRdb recomputed calls from the multiplex PCR reads with MiXCR, one row per CDR3 protein. Among 95,000 to 150,000 distinct CDR3 sequences listed, around three fifths were seen once. No cell sorting was done before RNA was extracted from the tissue. What was sequenced was lung tumor tissue. The source is a man aged 25 to 40 with non-small cell lung cancer.

The chain recombines TRBV20-1 with TRBJ1-6; TRBD1 might be the D (5 bases). The CDR3 is 14 residues long. V lost 7 bases, J lost 10 bases, and 20 bases lay in between. Germline CDR1 is DFQATT and CDR2 is SNEGSKA (reference sequence). As DNA, the CDR3 is TGCAGTGTTAGCAACGCAGGGAGTCAATCACCCCTCCACTTT. This translates into CSVSNAGSQSPLHF.

This rearrangement joins TRBV28 to TRBJ2-2; D is tentatively TRBD1 or TRBD2 (7 bases each). The CDR3 runs 14 residues. V was pared by 6 bases and J by 4 bases, with 12 bases between. Germline values: CDR1 MDHEN, CDR2 SYDVKM. The CDR3 nucleotides are TGTGCCAGCAGAGCAGGGGGGGCCACCGGGGAGCTGTTTTTT. Protein sequence: CASRAGGATGELFF.

A remark on this clonotype: One end of the junction does not line up with germline, which may come from a read error. DNA of the CDR3: TGTACCAGCAGTCGCGACAGGGGAGATACGCAGTATTTC. Its protein product is CTSSRDRGDTQYF. The rearrangement uses TRBV12-3 or TRBV12-4 and TRBJ2-3; 8 bases are a match to TRBD1. This CDR3 spans 13 amino acids.

On this clonotype: A read error may account for a junction end that differs from germline. The genes are TRBV5-4 and TRBJ1-1; the D gene is possibly TRBD1 (5 bases). Germline V gives CDR1 SGHNT, CDR2 YYREEE (reference sequence). The CDR3 consists of 15 residues. The CDR3 coding sequence is TGTGCCAGCAGCTCCGAGAGGGGACGGAACACTGAAGCTCTCTTT. It translates to CASSSERGRNTEALF.

As for this clonotype: At one boundary the junction diverges from the germline segment, which might be a read error. V gene TRBV11-1 combines with J gene TRBJ1-1; D possibly corresponds to TRBD1 (5 bases). The CDR3 consists of 13 residues. Germline V CDR1 and CDR2: SGHAT, FQDESV (reference sequence). The CDR3 sequence is CARNSQRGTESFF. The CDR3 region has the DNA TGTGCCAGGAACTCCCAAAGGGGCACTGAATCTTTCTTT.

About this clonotype itself: A much larger clone differs from this one at a single base, so this may be a read error. This chain joins TRBV6-5 and TRBJ1-3, with 7 bases lining up with TRBD1. Trimming cost V 7 bases and J 2 bases; bases outside gene matches: 8. CDR1 is MNHEY, CDR2 SVGAGI, per germline. The CDR3 length is 15 residues. The CDR3: CASTTGLGAGNTIYF. CDR3 coding DNA: TGTGCCAGCACGACAGGGCTGGGCGCTGGAAACACCATATATTTT.

Concerning this clonotype itself: At one end, the junction sequence differs from germline, possibly due to a read error. J is TRBJ1-5 and V is TRBV6-2 or TRBV6-3; TRBD1 aligns across 8 bases. Germline CDR1 MNHEY, CDR2 SVGEGT. The CDR3 runs 14 residues. The CDR3 spells CVSSDRGLVQPQHF. The CDR3 nucleotides are TGTGTCAGCAGCGACAGGGGCCTGGTTCAGCCCCAGCATTTT.

Concerning this clonotype itself: This sequence may be a read error, since a much larger clone differs from it by one base. The chain links TRBV6-2 or TRBV6-3 to TRBJ2-5, with unresolved D. Germline V gene sequence: CDR1 MNHEY, CDR2 SVGEGT. The CDR3 covers 14 residues. The CDR3 is CASSRRFLQEIQYF. The CDR3 DNA sequence: TGTGCCAGCAGCCGGAGATTTCTGCAAGAGATCCAGTACTTC.

This clonotype was recorded a few times. The V gene is TRBV10-3, the J gene TRBJ2-1; 10 positions match TRBD2. CDR3 length: 15 amino acids. Germline V gene lookup returns CDR1 ENHRY and CDR2 SYGVKD. V dropped 0 bases and J dropped 7; count of bases not matched to a gene: 3. CDR3: CAISESGAGGNEQFF. The DNA of the CDR3 is TGTGCCATCAGTGAGTCGGGAGCGGGGGGGAATGAGCAGTTCTTC.